Listed below are T cell receptor beta chains from one sample, sequenced in a study of blood T cell repertoires in COVID-19. TCRdb keeps only in-frame clones here, not all; method: immunoSEQ multiplex PCR. The data show about 89,000 clones, about 80% seen once. The sample was peripheral blood. All receptors come from a human donor in a cohort sampled during active COVID-19. CDR3s include the opening cysteine and the closing phenylalanine or tryptophan. The order of the fields is CDR3 protein, CDR3 DNA, V gene, J gene, clone size, D gene. D genes are given only for firm matches. Clone size is stated in some rows and not others, as once, few, many or a class when expanded.

CDR3aa: CASSEAEGRTYEQYF
CDR3nt: TGTGCCAGCAGTGAAGCGGAGGGGCGAACCTACGAGCAGTACTTC
v_gene: TRBV6-1
j_gene: TRBJ2-7
abundance: once
d_gene: NA

CDR3aa: CASRLDSYSNQPQHF
CDR3nt: TGTGCCAGCAGATTAGACAGTTATAGCAATCAGCCCCAGCATTTT
v_gene: TRBV5-5
j_gene: TRBJ1-5
abundance: NA
d_gene: NA

CDR3aa: CASSFGPGFDYSTDTQYF
CDR3nt: TGTGCCAGCAGCTTTGGACCGGGATTTGACTATAGCACAGATACGCAGTATTTT
v_gene: TRBV9
j_gene: TRBJ2-3
abundance: NA
d_gene: NA

CDR3aa: CASSRSGALYEQYF
CDR3nt: TGTGCCAGCAGTAGGTCAGGGGCCCTCTACGAGCAGTACTTC
v_gene: TRBV6-5
j_gene: TRBJ2-7
abundance: NA
d_gene: NA

CDR3aa: CASSPRLAGGKNEQFF
CDR3nt: TGTGCCAGCAGTCCCAGACTAGCGGGAGGAAAAAATGAGCAGTTCTTC
v_gene: TRBV27
j_gene: TRBJ2-1
abundance: once
d_gene: TRBD2

CDR3aa: CASSHSPGQMNTGELFF
CDR3nt: TGTGCCAGCAGCCATTCCCCGGGTCAAATGAACACCGGGGAGCTGTTTTTT
v_gene: TRBV4-2
j_gene: TRBJ2-2
abundance: NA
d_gene: NA

CDR3aa: CASSYPGGSYNEQFF
CDR3nt: TGTGCCAGCAGCTACCCCGGGGGGTCCTACAATGAGCAGTTCTTC
v_gene: TRBV7-2
j_gene: TRBJ2-1
abundance: once
d_gene: TRBD2

CDR3aa: CASSSGQGAPGANVLTF
CDR3nt: TGTGCCAGCAGCTCGGGACAGGGGGCGCCTGGGGCCAACGTCCTGACTTTC
v_gene: TRBV7-8
j_gene: TRBJ2-6
abundance: NA
d_gene: TRBD1

CDR3aa: CASSSGTNTGELFF
CDR3nt: TGCGCCAGCAGTAGCGGGACGAACACCGGGGAGCTGTTTTTT
v_gene: TRBV5-1
j_gene: TRBJ2-2
abundance: NA
d_gene: TRBD2

CDR3aa: CARTGNRATGELFF
CDR3nt: TGTGCCCGCACAGGGAACAGGGCTACCGGGGAGCTGTTTTTT
v_gene: TRBV30
j_gene: TRBJ2-2
abundance: NA
d_gene: NA

CDR3aa: CAWNRGGGQPQHF
CDR3nt: TGTGCCTGGAACCGTGGGGGGGGCCAGCCCCAGCATTTT
v_gene: TRBV30
j_gene: TRBJ1-5
abundance: NA
d_gene: NA

CDR3aa: CASRDVGGGIYEQYF
CDR3nt: TGTGCCAGTAGGGACGTAGGTGGCGGGATCTACGAGCAGTACTTC
v_gene: TRBV19
j_gene: TRBJ2-7
abundance: NA
d_gene: NA

CDR3aa: CASSMYRDYEQFF
CDR3nt: TGTGCCAGTAGTATGTATAGGGACTATGAGCAGTTCTTC
v_gene: TRBV19
j_gene: TRBJ2-1
abundance: NA
d_gene: NA